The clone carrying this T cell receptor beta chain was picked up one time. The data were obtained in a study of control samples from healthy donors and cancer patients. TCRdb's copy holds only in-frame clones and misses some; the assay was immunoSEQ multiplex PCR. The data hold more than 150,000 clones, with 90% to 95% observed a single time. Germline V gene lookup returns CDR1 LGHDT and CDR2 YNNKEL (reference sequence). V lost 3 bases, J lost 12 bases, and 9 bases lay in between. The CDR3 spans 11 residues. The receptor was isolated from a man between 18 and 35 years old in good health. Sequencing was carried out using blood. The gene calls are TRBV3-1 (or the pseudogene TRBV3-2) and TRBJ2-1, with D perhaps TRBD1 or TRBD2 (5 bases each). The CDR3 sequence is CASSQGTAQFF. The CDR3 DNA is TGTGCCAGCAGCCAGGGGACCGCGCAGTTCTTC.